The source of this T cell receptor (beta chain) is a study of tissue T cells after allogeneic stem cell transplantation. Germline CDR1 is MNHDT and CDR2 is YYDKIL. Trimming cost V 5 bases and J 3 bases; bases outside gene matches: 8. The CDR3 length is 16 residues. As for this clone: As yet, its antigen is unknown. Gene names refer to mouse genes. The CDR3 goes on 1 residue after the read ends, and that part is filled in from the germline J gene.

Method: immunoSEQ multiplex PCR; TCRdb's copy keeps in-frame clones and lacks some. The sample lists about 22,000 clones; 55% to 80% were seen once. Study observations and caveats: Within patients, tissue anatomy strongly shaped TCR repertoire composition.

Sequences were obtained from spleen. The rearrangement uses TRBV17 and TRBJ2-2; 8 bases match TRBD1. This TCR derives from a female BALB/c mouse in good health. Strain haplotype (MHC): H2-d. Here the CDR3 reads CASSPPRDRYTGQLYF. The DNA read from the CDR3 is TGTGCTAGCAGTCCCCCCCGGGACAGGTACACCGGGCAGCTCTAC. Filled out from reference TRBV17 and TRBJ2-2, the complete variable domain reads DTTVKQNPRYKLARVGKPVNLICSQTMNHDTMYWYQKKPNQAPKLLLFYYDKILNREADTFEKFQSSRPNNSFCSLYIGSAGLEYSAMYLCASSPPRDRYTGQLYFGEGSKLTVL.